Reported below is one T cell receptor beta chain. What antigen it recognizes has not been identified. The sample holds no much larger clone one base away, and base qualities are not on file. A single peripheral blood draw of about 116 mL on average was collected from each donor into heparinised tubes. A BD FACSAria II was used to sort naive, central memory, regulatory and stem cell-like memory CD4+ T cells with a panel that included CD45RO, CCR7, CD25, CD127, CD95 and CD27. A purity above 98% was achieved for all sorted populations. PBMCs were isolated right away by Lymphoprep density gradient centrifugation and were stained directly, without culture. So that batch effects would be minimized, each experiment stained and sorted samples in pairs, pairing one healthy donor with one patient. The CDR3 contains 12 residues, cysteine and phenylalanine counted. Here the CDR3 DNA is all that survives: 36 bases in frame from base 1. CDR1 and CDR2 were assigned from the germline V gene (reference sequence) as MNHNY and SVGAGI. V is reduced by 10 bases and J by 6 bases, leaving a spacing of 12 bases between them.

This record comes from a study of beta chain features in type 1 diabetes (dated by TCRdb to the late 2010s). Context from the whole study: Mean age, gender distribution, total cell number and subset yield were not different between patients and healthy donors. A total of 107,917,701 sorted cells were examined across all samples, and RNA yield correlated strongly with the number of cells per subset. The study compared the TCRB repertoires of sorted circulating CD4+ T cell subsets in recently diagnosed type 1 diabetes patients with those in matched healthy donors. Naive and central memory subsets were obtained from all 30 or so donors, but regulatory and stem cell-like memory subsets were isolated from only 8 patients and roughly 8 healthy donors. What the work shows at the level of the full study, not this receptor alone: A moderate but significant shortening of TCRB CDR3 length was observed in type 1 diabetes patients in all four CD4+ subsets. Fewer insertions and more nucleotide deletions at VDJ recombination sites were observed in patients with type 1 diabetes, implying thymic rearrangement abnormalities. Because cDNA was sequenced instead of genomic DNA, activated cells with high expression could be over-represented, although the groups did not differ in activation or CD3 levels. The naive, central memory and regulatory TCRB repertoires appeared to resemble one another more closely among patients than among healthy donors. PCR may preferentially amplify shorter templates, but because patient and control samples were amplified and corrected together, any resulting skew would affect both groups equally. Because small numbers of individuals were included in the HLA sub-analyses, any influence of HLA type on TCRB rearrangement was left unresolved.

The entire amount of isolated RNA was reverse transcribed using the High Capacity cDNA Reverse Transcription Kit, so the sequenced TCRB transcripts were expressed ones. Naive, central memory and regulatory T cell samples underwent deep immunoSEQ sequencing, averaging about 3.57 million total reads per sample. Sorted cells were lysed in RLT buffer, and RNA was extracted using DNase-treated RNeasy Micro or Mini kits according to cell number. To prevent cross-contamination, each cell subset was processed individually, whereas patient and healthy donor samples were processed jointly. The immunoSEQ multiplex PCR was used to amplify TCRB sequences from cDNA, generating 87-bp fragments that spanned the CDR3 region. Sequencing of the amplicons was performed on the Illumina HiSeq platform. The paper's data handling went like this. PCR bias was corrected computationally using synthetic template baselines, and reads within Hamming distance 2 were collapsed, with unmergeable singletons discarded. Reads were aligned against IMGT so that V, D and J genes, CDR3 length and insertions or deletions at six rearrangement sites could be assigned. Within each subset, clonotype counts were normalized to sorted cell number, after which true diversity and Gini coefficients were computed with the tcR R package. The overlap coefficient, calculated on TCRB nucleotide sequences, was used to measure repertoire sharing. As a proxy for the pre-selection repertoire, out-of-frame TCRB sequences from naive cells were analyzed. TCRdb's version of the immuneACCESS table is confined to in-frame rearrangements and falls short of the full clone set. An unresolved V gene accounts for under half of the shortfall where checked; the remainder is of unknown origin. The DNA gave D and trimming, while V, J and clone size come from that table. The sample has around 600,000 clones on record, 12% of them singletons. The top ten clones comprise about 0.11% of the sample.

This chain joins TRBV6-6 to TRBJ2-2; the D segment cannot be called with confidence. This TCR came from a man aged 30 to 45 with type 1 diabetes. The sample comprised naive CD4+ T cells from blood. What the cell subset or site label conveys for this sample: true naive CD4+ T cells. The CDR3 in this case is CAIKGASGELFF. In nucleotide form, the sequence is TGTGCCATCAAGGGCGCCTCCGGGGAGCTGTTTTTT.